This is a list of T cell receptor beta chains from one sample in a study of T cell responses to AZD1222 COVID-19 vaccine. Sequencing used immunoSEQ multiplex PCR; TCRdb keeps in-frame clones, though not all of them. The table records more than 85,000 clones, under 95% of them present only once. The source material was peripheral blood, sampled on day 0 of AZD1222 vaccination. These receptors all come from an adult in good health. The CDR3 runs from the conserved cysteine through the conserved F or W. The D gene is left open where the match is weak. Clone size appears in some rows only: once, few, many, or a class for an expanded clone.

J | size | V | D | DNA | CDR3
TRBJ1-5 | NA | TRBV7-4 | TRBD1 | TGTGCCAGCAGCCGACAGGGGGGTAGCAATCAGCCCCAGCATTTT | CASSRQGGSNQPQHF
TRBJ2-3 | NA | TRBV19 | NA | TGTGCCAGTAGTATGGGAAGCACAGATACGCAGTATTTT | CASSMGSTDTQYF
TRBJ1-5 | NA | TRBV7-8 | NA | TGTGCCAGCAGCTTAGAATCCAGGAACAATCAGCCCCAGCATTTT | CASSLESRNNQPQHF
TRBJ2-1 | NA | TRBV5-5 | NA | TGTGCCAGCAGCCTATCCCGGGGGGCGGTATTGGATGAGCAGTTCTTC | CASSLSRGAVLDEQFF
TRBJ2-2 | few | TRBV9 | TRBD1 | TGTGCCAGCAGCGCCCGGGACAGCCTCGGTACCGGGGAGCTGTTTTTT | CASSARDSLGTGELFF
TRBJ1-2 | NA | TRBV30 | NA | TGTGCCTGGAGTGGGCAGGCGTGGGCTTATGGCTACACCTTC | CAWSGQAWAYGYTF
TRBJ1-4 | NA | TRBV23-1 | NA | TGCGCCAGCAGTCAGCCGGGACGGACGAATGAAAAACTGTTTTTT | CASSQPGRTNEKLFF
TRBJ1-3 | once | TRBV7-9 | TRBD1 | TGTGCCAGCAGCTTAGAAGGGACAGGGACCCACACCATATATTTT | CASSLEGTGTHTIYF
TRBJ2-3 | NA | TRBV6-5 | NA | TGTGCCAGCAGAGGGGGAGTTAGCACAGATACGCAGTATTTT | CASRGGVSTDTQYF
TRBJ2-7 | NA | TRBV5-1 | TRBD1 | TGCGCCAGCAGACTGGGACAGGGGGCTTACGAGCAGTACTTC | CASRLGQGAYEQYF
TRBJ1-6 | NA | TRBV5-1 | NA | TGCGCCAGCAGCTTGTCCTTGACACGGCTTAATTCACCCCTCCACTTT | CASSLSLTRLNSPLHF
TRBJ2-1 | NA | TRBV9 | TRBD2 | TGTGCCAGTGGAGGGAGGGACCGCAATGAGCAGTTCTTC | CASGGRDRNEQFF
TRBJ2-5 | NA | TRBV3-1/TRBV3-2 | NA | TGTGCCAGCAGCCAAGAGACTGGGCTTAGAACCCAGTACTTC | CASSQETGLRTQYF
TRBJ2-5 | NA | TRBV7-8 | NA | TGTGCCAGCAACCGACGGCCGGGGCAAGAGACCCAGTACTTC | CASNRRPGQETQYF
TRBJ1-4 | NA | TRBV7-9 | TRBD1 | TGTGCCAGCAGCTTAGCGGGGACAGGGGGAGAAAAACTGTTTTTT | CASSLAGTGGEKLFF
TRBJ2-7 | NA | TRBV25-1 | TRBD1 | TGTGCCAGCAGTGGGGCAAACAGGGGGTCCTACGAGCAGTACTTC | CASSGANRGSYEQYF
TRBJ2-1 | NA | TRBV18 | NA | TGTGCCAGCTCACCAAACGGGTACAATGAGCAGTTCTTC | CASSPNGYNEQFF
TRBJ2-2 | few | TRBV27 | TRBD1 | TGTGCCAGCATGGGATTGGGGGACAGAAACACCGGGGAGCTGTTTTTT | CASMGLGDRNTGELFF
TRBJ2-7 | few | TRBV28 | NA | TGTGCCAGCAGTTCGGGTTACGAGCAGTACTTC | CASSSGYEQYF
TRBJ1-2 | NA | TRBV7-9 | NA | TGTGCCAGCAACCCCGACGGGGGAGCTAACTATGGCTACACCTTC | CASNPDGGANYGYTF
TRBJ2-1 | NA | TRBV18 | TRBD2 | TGTGCCAGCTCACAAGCGAAGCGGGGGGTCTCCTACAATGAGCAGTTCTTC | CASSQAKRGVSYNEQFF
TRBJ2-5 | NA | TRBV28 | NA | TGTGCCAGCAGGACCGGGGAGACCCAGTACTTC | CASRTGETQYF
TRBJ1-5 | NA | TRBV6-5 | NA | TGTGCCAGCAGTTACAGTTTTAATCAGCCCCAGCATTTT | CASSYSFNQPQHF
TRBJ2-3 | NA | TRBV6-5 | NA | TGTGCCAGCAACCCCCCCACAGATACGCAGTATTTT | CASNPPTDTQYF
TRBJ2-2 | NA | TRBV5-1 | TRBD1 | TGCGCCAGCAGCGGAAGGACAGGGAACACCGGGGAGCTGTTTTTT | CASSGRTGNTGELFF
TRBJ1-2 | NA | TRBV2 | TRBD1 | TGTGCCAGCAGGCGGGACAGGGGCGGCTACACCTTC | CASRRDRGGYTF
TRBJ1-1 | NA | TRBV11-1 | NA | TGTGCCAGCAGCTTATTAGACAACACTGAAGCTTTCTTT | CASSLLDNTEAFF
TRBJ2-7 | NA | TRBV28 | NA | TGTGCCAGCAGTTCCCCCGGACAGACCTACGAGCAGTACTTC | CASSSPGQTYEQYF
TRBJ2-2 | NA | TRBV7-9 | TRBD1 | TGTGCCAGCAGCTTACGGACAGGGGTCACCGGGGAGCTGTTTTTT | CASSLRTGVTGELFF
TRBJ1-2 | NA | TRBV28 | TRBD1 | TGTGCCAGCAGTTTAGGGGGACAGGGATTTGGCTACACCTTC | CASSLGGQGFGYTF
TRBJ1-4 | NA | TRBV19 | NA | TGTGCCAGTAGTCCCTACTATGGGGCGGGGGGTGAAAAACTGTTTTTT | CASSPYYGAGGEKLFF
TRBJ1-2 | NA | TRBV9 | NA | TGTGCCAGCAGCTATCAAAGGGGAAAGGGCTACACCTTC | CASSYQRGKGYTF
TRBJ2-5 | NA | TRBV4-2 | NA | TGTGCCAGCTCGGCCGTGGCAGACCAAGAGACCCAGTACTTC | CASSAVADQETQYF
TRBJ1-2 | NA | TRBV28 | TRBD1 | TGTGCCAGCAGTTCTTCCGGGACAGGGACTAACTATGGCTACACCTTC | CASSSSGTGTNYGYTF
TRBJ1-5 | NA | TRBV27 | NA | TGTGCCAGCAACCCCAGGGGCGCCCCGCCCCAGCATTTT | CASNPRGAPPQHF
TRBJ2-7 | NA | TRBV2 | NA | TGTGCCAGCAGGGTGTCGGGTTACTACGAGCAGTACTTC | CASRVSGYYEQYF
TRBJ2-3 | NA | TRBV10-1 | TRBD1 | TGCGCCAGCAAGGGACAGGGGGCAGATACGCAGTATTTT | CASKGQGADTQYF
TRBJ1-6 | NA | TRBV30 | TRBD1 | TGTGCCTGGAGTGTCGGAGGACAGGGAGGGTCACCCCTCCACTTT | CAWSVGGQGGSPLHF
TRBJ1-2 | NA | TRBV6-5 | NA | TGTGCCAGCAGTTATGAGGCAGGAATCTATGGCTACACCTTC | CASSYEAGIYGYTF
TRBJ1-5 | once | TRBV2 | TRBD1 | TGTGCCAGCAACGATGGAGCCAGGGGGCTCGGACAGCCCCAGCATTTT | CASNDGARGLGQPQHF
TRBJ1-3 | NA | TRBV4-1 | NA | TGCGCCAGCAGCCAAGACCTTTTCTGGTGGGTCACCATATATTTT | CASSQDLFWWVTIYF
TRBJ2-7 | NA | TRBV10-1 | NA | TGCGCCAGCAGGAAGGTGGAGGGTCTGCACGAGCAGTACTTC | CASRKVEGLHEQYF